A single count supports the clone carrying this T cell receptor beta chain. The repertoire was sequenced with immunoSEQ multiplex PCR; TCRdb's copy has only in-frame clones and lacks some. The top ten hold over 0.85% of the sample, which has about 190,000 clones, under 95% seen once. This sample is part of a study of T cell responses to AZD1222 COVID-19 vaccine. Sequencing used peripheral blood, obtained on day 0 of AZD1222 vaccination. This TCR derives from an adult in good health.

CDR3 nucleotide sequence: TGTGCCACTTTGGGGGGACCTGGGGCTGAAGCTTTCTTT. It is translated as CATLGGPGAEAFF. The V call is TRBV10-3, the J call TRBJ1-1; perhaps TRBD1 as D (5 bases). There are 13 residues in the CDR3. V lost 10 bases and J lost 6, with 18 bases in between. Per germline, CDR1 ENHRY and CDR2 SYGVKD.